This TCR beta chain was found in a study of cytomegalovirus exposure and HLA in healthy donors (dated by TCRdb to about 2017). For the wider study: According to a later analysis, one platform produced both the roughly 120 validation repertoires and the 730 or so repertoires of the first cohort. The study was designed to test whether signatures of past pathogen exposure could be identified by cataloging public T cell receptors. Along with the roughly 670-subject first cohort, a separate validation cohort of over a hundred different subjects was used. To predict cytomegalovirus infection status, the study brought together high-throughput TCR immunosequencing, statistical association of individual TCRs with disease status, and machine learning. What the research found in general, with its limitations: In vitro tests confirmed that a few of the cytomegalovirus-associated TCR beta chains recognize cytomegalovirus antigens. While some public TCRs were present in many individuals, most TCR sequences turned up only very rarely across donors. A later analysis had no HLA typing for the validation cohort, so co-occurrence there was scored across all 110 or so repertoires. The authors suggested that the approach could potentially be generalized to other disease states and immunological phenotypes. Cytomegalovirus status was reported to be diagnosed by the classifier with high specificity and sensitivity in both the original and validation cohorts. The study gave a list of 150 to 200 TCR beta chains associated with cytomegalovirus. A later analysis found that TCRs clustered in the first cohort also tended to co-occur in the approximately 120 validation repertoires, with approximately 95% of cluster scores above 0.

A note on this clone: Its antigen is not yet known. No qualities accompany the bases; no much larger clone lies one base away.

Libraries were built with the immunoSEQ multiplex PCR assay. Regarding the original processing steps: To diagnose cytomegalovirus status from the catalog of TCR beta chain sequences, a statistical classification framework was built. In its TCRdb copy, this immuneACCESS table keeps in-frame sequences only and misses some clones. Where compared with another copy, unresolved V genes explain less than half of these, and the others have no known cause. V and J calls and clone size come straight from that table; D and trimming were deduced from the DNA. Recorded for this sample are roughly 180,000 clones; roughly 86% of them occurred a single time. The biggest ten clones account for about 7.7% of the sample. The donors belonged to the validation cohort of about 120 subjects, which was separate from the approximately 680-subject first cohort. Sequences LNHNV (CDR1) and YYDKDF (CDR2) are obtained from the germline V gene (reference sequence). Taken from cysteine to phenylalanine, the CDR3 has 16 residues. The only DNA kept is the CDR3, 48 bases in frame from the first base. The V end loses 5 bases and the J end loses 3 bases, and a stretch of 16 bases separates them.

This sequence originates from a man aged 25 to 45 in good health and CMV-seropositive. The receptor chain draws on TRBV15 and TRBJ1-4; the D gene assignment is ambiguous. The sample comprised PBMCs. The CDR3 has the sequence CATSPRPAGSNEKLFF. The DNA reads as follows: TGTGCCACCAGCCCGCGGCCGGCAGGCTCTAATGAAAAACTGTTTTTT.